Listed below are T cell receptor beta chains from one sample, sequenced in a study of blood T cell repertoires in COVID-19. Produced via immunoSEQ multiplex PCR; TCRdb's table is partial and in-frame only. The sample yields some 300,000 clones, roughly 91% seen once. Sequencing input: PBMCs or T cells enriched from blood (not recorded which). Receptor source: a woman under 40 who had recovered from COVID-19. Both conserved end residues are part of each CDR3. Each record gives: V gene, J gene, D gene, CDR3 protein. D genes are given only for firm matches.

TRBV5-1,TRBJ2-4,TRBD1,CASSLTAQGVSKNIQYF
TRBV5-1,TRBJ1-4,TRBD1,CASSFGGDRVAEKLFF
TRBV30,TRBJ2-5,TRBD1,CAWSGTGEETQYF
TRBV19,TRBJ2-1,NA,CASSGGVSASEQFF
TRBV6-4,TRBJ2-3,NA,CASAQQETTDTQYF
TRBV7-2,TRBJ2-7,NA,CASSWAPGGESGYEQYF
TRBV18,TRBJ1-4,NA,CASSPPGGTNEKLFF
TRBV12-3/TRBV12-4,TRBJ2-3,NA,CASTITDTQYF
TRBV9,TRBJ2-1,NA,CASSVAVGPYNEQFF
TRBV3-1/TRBV3-2,TRBJ2-1,NA,CASSLEGGYEQFF
TRBV28,TRBJ1-6,NA,CASSLIPGHRVKVPLHF
TRBV6-5,TRBJ2-3,TRBD2,CASGLASSTDTQYF
TRBV24-1,TRBJ2-5,TRBD2,CATSGTSGIQETQYF
TRBV4-3,TRBJ1-1,NA,CASSQARRTEAFF
TRBV28,TRBJ2-5,NA,CASSTYWRQETQYF
TRBV7-9,TRBJ2-7,NA,CASSFRDTSYEQYF
TRBV10-3,TRBJ2-1,NA,CAITDNNEQFF